This T cell receptor beta chain came from a study of regulatory T cells in long-lasting Graves disease. Trimming removed 4 bases from V and 6 bases from J; junction bases left unmatched: 8. Germline V gives CDR1 MDHEN, CDR2 SYDVKM. The CDR3 consists of 14 residues. Construction of TCR beta libraries relied on iRepertoire HTBI primers and on Arm-PCR targeting CDR3 regions. Per the original data handling: Sequenced samples collectively carried under 75 TRBV and roughly 15 TRBJ segments. TCRdb reprocessed the multiplex PCR reads via MiXCR and lists one record per CDR3 protein. In this record, the V and J calls reflect TCRdb's handling and not the investigators' own analysis. The table includes approximately 360,000 distinct CDR3 sequences, roughly 20% detected once. Study results and limitations: Segments TRBV28, TRBJ1-2 and TRBJ2-5 showed preferential usage in persistent disease. Whereas 966 public clonotypes were shared by new patients, persistent patients shared more, at a few thousand.

This clonotype occurred many times. Its antigen is undetermined. Time point described: persistent/refractory GD, antithyroid drugs over 5 years with positive TRAb. The TCR library was prepared using RNA isolated from PBMCs. The chain carries TRBV28 and TRBJ1-2; 7 bases line up with TRBD1. The TCR comes from a middle-aged woman with Graves disease. Specimen: peripheral blood mononuclear cells (PBMCs), collected when the disease was refractory, from a patient treated with antithyroid drugs. The CDR3 bases are TGTGCCAGCAGTTCCTCCGGGACAGACCATGGCTACACCTTC. Protein sequence: CASSSSGTDHGYTF.